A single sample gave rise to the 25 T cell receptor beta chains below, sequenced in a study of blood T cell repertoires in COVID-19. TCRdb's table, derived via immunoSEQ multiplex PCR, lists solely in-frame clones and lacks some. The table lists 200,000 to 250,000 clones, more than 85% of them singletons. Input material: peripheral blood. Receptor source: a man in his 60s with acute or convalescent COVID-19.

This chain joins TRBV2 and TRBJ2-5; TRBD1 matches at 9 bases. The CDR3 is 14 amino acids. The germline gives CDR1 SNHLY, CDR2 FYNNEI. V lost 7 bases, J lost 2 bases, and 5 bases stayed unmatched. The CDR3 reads CASTTTGGQETQYF. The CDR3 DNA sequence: TGTGCCAGCACCACGACAGGGGGACAAGAGACCCAGTACTTC.

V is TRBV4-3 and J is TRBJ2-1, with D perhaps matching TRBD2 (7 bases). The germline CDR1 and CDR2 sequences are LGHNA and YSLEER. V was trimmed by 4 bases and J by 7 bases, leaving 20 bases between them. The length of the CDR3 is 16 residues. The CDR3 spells CASSPSGGGVRNEQFF. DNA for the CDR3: TGCGCCAGCAGCCCATCGGGCGGGGGCGTGAGGAATGAGCAGTTCTTC.

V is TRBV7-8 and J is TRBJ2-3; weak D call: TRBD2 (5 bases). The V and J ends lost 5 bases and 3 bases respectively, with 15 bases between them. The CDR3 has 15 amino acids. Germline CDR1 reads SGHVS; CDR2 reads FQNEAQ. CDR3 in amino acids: CASSMNRDPTDTQYF. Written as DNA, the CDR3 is TGTGCCAGCAGCATGAATCGGGATCCGACAGATACGCAGTATTTT. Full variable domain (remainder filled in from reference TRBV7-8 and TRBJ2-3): GAGVSQSPRYKVAKRGQDVALRCDPISGHVSLFWYQQALGQGPEFLTYFQNEAQLDKSGLPSDRFFAERPEGSVSTLKIQRTQQEDSAVYLCASSMNRDPTDTQYFGPGTRLTVL.

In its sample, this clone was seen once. CDR3 sequence: CSASTTGTGGRETQYF. The CDR3 coding sequence is TGCAGTGCTAGTACCACAGGGACAGGGGGCCGAGAGACCCAGTACTTC. The genes are TRBV20-1 and TRBJ2-5; 12 bases fit TRBD1. Germline trimming cut 3 bases from V and 4 bases from J; bases unmatched to any gene: 9. This CDR3 contains 16 residues. Germline-derived CDR1 and CDR2 are DFQATT and SNEGSKA (reference sequence).

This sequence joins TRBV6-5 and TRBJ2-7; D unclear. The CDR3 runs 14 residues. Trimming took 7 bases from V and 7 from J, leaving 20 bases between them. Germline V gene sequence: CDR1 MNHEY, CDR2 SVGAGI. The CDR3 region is CASTHPAPPWEQYF. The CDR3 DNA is TGTGCCAGCACCCACCCCGCGCCGCCTTGGGAGCAGTACTTC.

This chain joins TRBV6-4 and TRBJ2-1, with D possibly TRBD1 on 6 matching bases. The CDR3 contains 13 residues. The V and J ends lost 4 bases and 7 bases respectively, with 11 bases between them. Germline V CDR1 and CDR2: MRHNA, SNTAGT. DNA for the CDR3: TGTGCCAGCAGTGGGGACATTGCAAATGAGCAGTTCTTC. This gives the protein CASSGDIANEQFF.

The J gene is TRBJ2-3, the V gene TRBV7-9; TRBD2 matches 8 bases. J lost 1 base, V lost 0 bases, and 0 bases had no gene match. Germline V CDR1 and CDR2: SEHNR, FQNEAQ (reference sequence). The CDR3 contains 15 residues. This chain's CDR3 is CASSLASGGTDTQYF. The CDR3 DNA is TGTGCCAGCAGCTTAGCTAGCGGGGGCACAGATACGCAGTATTTT.

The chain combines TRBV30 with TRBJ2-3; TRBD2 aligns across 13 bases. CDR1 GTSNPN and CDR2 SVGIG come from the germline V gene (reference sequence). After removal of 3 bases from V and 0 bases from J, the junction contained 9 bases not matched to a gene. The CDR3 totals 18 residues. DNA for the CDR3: TGTGCCTGGAGGCCGGGGGGACTAGCGGGGAGTAGCACAGATACGCAGTATTTT. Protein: CAWRPGGLAGSSTDTQYF.

CDR3 sequence (DNA): TGTGCCAGTAGGCCTACCGGGACAGGGGTTGGCTACACCTTC. Encoded protein: CASRPTGTGVGYTF. V is TRBV19 and J is TRBJ1-2, with 10 bases fitting TRBD1. The germline CDR1 and CDR2 sequences are LNHDA and SQIVND (reference sequence). V trimming: 6 bases; J trimming: 7 bases; junction bases outside the gene matches: 8. This CDR3 region has 14 residues.

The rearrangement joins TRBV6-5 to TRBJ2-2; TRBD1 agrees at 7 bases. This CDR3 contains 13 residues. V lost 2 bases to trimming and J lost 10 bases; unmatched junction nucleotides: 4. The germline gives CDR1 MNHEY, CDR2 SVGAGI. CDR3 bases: TGTGCCAGCAGTTACGGCAGGGGGATGGAGCTGTTTTTT. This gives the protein CASSYGRGMELFF.

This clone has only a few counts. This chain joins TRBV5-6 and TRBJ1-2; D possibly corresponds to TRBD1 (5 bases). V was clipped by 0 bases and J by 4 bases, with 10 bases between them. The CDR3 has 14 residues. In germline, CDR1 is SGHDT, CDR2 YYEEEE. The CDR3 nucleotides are TGTGCCAGCAGCTTGGAAGGGGCACGCTATGGCTACACCTTC. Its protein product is CASSLEGARYGYTF.

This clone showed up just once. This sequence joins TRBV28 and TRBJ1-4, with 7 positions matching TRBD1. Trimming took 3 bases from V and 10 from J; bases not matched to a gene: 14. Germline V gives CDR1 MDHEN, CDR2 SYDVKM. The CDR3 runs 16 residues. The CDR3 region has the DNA TGTGCCAGCAGTTTGGGCCGACAGGGAAGACATGTAAAACTGTTTTTT. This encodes CASSLGRQGRHVKLFF. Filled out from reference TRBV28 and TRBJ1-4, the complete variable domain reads DVKVTQSSRYLVKRTGEKVFLECVQDMDHENMFWYRQDPGLGLRLIYFSYDVKMKEKGDIPEGYSVSREKKERFSLILESASTNQTSMYLCASSLGRQGRHVKLFFGSGTQLSVL.

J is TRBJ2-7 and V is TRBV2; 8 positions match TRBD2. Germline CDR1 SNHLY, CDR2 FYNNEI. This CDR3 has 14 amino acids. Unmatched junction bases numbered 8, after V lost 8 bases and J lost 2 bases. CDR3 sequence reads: CASAGGPAAYEQYF. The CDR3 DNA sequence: TGTGCCAGCGCGGGGGGACCGGCGGCCTACGAGCAGTACTTC.

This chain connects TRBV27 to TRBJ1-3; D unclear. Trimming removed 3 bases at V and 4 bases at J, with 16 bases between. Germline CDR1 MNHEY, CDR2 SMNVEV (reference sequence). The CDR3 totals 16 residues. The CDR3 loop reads CASSLRQNFAGNTIYF. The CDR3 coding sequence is TGTGCCAGCAGTTTGCGGCAGAACTTCGCGGGAAACACCATATATTTT.

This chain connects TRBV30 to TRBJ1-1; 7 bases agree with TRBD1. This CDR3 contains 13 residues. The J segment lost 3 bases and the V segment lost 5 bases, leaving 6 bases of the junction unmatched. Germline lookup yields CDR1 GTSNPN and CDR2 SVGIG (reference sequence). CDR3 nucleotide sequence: TGTGCCTGGCGACAGGGTCGGGACACTGAAGCTTTCTTT. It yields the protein CAWRQGRDTEAFF.

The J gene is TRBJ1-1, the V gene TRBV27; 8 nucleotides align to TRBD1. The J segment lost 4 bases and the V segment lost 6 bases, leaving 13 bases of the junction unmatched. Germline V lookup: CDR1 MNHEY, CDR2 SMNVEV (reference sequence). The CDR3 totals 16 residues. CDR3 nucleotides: TGTGCCAGCAGCTGGGGCAGGGGGCAAGTAAGCACTGAAGCTTTCTTT. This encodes CASSWGRGQVSTEAFF.

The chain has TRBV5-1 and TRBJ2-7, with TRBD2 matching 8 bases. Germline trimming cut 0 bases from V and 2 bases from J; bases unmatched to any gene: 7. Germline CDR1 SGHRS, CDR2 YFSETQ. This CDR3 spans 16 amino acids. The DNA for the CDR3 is TGCGCCAGCAGCTTGGCCCTTAGCGGGGCGCCCTACGAGCAGTACTTC. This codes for CASSLALSGAPYEQYF. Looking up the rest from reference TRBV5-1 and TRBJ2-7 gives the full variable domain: KAGVTQTPRYLIKTRGQQVTLSCSPISGHRSVSWYQQTPGQGLQFLFEYFSETQRNKGNFPGRFSGRQFSNSRSEMNVSTLELGDSALYLCASSLALSGAPYEQYFGPGTRLTVT.

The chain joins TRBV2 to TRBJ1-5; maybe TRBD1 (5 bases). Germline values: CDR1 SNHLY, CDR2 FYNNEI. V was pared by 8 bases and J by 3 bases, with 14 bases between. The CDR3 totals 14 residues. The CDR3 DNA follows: TGTGCCAGCGGGGGGGAGCGGTACAATCAGCCCCAGCATTTT. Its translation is CASGGERYNQPQHF.

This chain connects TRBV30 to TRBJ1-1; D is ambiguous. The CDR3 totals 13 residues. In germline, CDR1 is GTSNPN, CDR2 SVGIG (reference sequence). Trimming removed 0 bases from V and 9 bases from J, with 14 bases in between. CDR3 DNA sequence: TGTGCCTGGAGTGTAGCGGGCCGAGAAAAAGCTTTCTTT. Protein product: CAWSVAGREKAFF.

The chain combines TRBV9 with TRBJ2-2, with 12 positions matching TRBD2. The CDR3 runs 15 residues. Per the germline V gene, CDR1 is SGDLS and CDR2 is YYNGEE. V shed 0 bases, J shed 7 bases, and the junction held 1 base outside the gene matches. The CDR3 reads CASSVASGGDGELFF. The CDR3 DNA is TGTGCCAGCAGCGTAGCTAGCGGGGGGGACGGGGAGCTGTTTTTT.

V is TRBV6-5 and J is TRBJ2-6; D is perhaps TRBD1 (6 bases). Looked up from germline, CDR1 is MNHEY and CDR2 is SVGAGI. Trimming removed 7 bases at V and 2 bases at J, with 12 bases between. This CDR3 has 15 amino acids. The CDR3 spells CASIRGMTGANVLTF. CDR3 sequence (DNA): TGTGCCAGCATCAGGGGCATGACTGGGGCCAACGTCCTGACTTTC.

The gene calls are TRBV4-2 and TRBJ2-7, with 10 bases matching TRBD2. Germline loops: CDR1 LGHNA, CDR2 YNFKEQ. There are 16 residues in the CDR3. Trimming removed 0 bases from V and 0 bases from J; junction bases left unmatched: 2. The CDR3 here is CASSQDSGGHSYEQYF. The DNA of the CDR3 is TGTGCCAGCAGCCAAGATAGCGGGGGGCACTCCTACGAGCAGTACTTC.

CDR3 in amino acids: CASSFRRGATDTQYF. In nucleotides, the CDR3 is TGTGCCAGCAGCTTTAGGCGGGGGGCAACAGATACGCAGTATTTT. The chain links TRBV7-2 to TRBJ2-3; 8 bases are a match to TRBD2. Germline V gives CDR1 SGHTA, CDR2 FQGNSA. The CDR3 is 15 amino acids. Trimming removed 3 bases from V and 3 bases from J; junction bases left unmatched: 5.

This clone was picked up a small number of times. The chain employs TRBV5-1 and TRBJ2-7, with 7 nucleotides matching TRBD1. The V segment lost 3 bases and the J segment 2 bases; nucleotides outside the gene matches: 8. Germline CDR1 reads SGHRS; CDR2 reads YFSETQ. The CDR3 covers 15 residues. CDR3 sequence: CASSSTGTDAYEQYF. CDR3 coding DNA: TGCGCCAGCAGCTCAACCGGGACAGATGCCTACGAGCAGTACTTC.

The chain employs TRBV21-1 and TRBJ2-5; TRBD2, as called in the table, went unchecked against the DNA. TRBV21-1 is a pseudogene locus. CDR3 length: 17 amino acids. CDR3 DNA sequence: TGTGCCAGCAGCAAACTACTAGCGGGGGGGCCGCGAGAGACCCAGTACTTC. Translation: CASSKLLAGGPRETQYF.